These 26 T cell receptor beta chains were all obtained from the same sample, sequenced in a study of blood T cells in healthy people across ages. Using a J-beta primer mix together with a sample-barcoded 5' primer, a second PCR was run for about 6 to 12 cycles. TCRdb re-derived calls from the 5' RACE reads in MiXCR, one entry per CDR3 protein. The data show hundreds of thousands of distinct CDR3 sequences, with more than 40% seen just once and roughly 19% held by the top ten. Specimen: blood. The receptors were sampled from a man in his 60s in good health.

The chain uses TRBV30 and TRBJ2-3; no reliable D call. Germline V lookup: CDR1 GTSNPN, CDR2 SVGIG (reference sequence). This CDR3 is 12 amino acids long. Between the trimmed V and J ends, which lost 1 base and 9 bases, there was a span of 11 bases. The CDR3: CAWSAGSSTQYF. The CDR3, as DNA: TGTGCCTGGAGTGCGGGCTCGAGCACGCAGTATTTT.

J is TRBJ2-3 and V is TRBV25-1; a possible D gene is TRBD1 (5 bases). Germline-derived CDR1 and CDR2 are MGHDK and SYGVNS. The CDR3 is 15 residues long. V shed 6 bases and J shed 7 bases, with 20 bases lying between them. This chain's CDR3 is CASSSLTDPQYTQYF. The CDR3 region has the DNA TGTGCCAGCAGCTCATTGACAGACCCACAGTATACGCAGTATTTT.

This clonotype was picked up many times. J is TRBJ2-5 and V is TRBV12-3 or TRBV12-4; TRBD2 aligns across 9 bases. CDR3 length equals 15 residues. J was trimmed by 11 bases and V by 2 bases; bases with no gene match: 12. CDR3 protein: CASSLRSSGEGEQYF. For the CDR3, the DNA is TGTGCCAGCAGTTTAAGATCTAGCGGGGAGGGTGAGCAGTACTTC.

This sequence joins TRBV6-1 and TRBJ2-7, with D perhaps matching TRBD2 (5 bases). Trimming shortened V by 8 bases and J by 1 base, and 18 bases separated the two germline ends. The CDR3 totals 15 residues. Germline assignment: CDR1 MNHNS and CDR2 SASEGT. The CDR3 loop reads CASRIGLHSSYEQYF. The DNA for the CDR3 is TGTGCCAGCCGAATTGGACTCCACTCATCCTACGAGCAGTACTTC.

This clonotype was seen many times. The V gene is TRBV10-3, the J gene TRBJ2-7; D call uncertain. The CDR3 totals 15 residues. The germline CDR1 and CDR2 sequences are ENHRY and SYGVKD. V shed 8 bases and J shed 6 bases, with 23 bases lying between them. The CDR3 region is CAIAEAPGARGEQYF. The CDR3 bases are TGTGCCATCGCCGAGGCCCCAGGTGCTCGTGGCGAGCAGTACTTC.

The V gene is TRBV7-2, the J gene TRBJ1-4; D not resolved. This CDR3 has 17 amino acids. The ends were cut back, 2 bases at V and 5 bases at J, with 18 bases in the middle. Germline V gene lookup returns CDR1 SGHTA and CDR2 FQGNSA. The CDR3 here is CASSLRRRGQINEKLFF. CDR3 DNA sequence: TGTGCCAGCAGCTTACGCAGACGCGGGCAGATAAATGAAAAACTGTTTTTT. The full variable domain, in which reference TRBV7-2 and TRBJ1-4 provide the parts outside the CDR3, is GAGVSQSPSNKVTEKGKDVELRCDPISGHTALYWYRQSLGQGLEFLIYFQGNSAPDKSGLPSDRFSAERTGGSVSTLTIQRTQQEDSAVYLCASSLRRRGQINEKLFFGSGTQLSVL.

This clonotype appeared a few times. V usage is TRBV10-3 and J usage is TRBJ2-3; D unresolved. The CDR3 consists of 13 residues. Germline V gene sequence: CDR1 ENHRY, CDR2 SYGVKD. The V end was cut by 0 bases, the J end by 7 bases, with 8 bases between. The CDR3 coding sequence is TGTGCCATCAGTGAGTCGAACCCGAATACGCAGTATTTT. Translated, it gives CAISESNPNTQYF.

There are many counts of this clonotype. A read error is possible here, since a much larger clone lies one base away. The chain combines TRBV6-2 or TRBV6-3 with TRBJ2-1; either TRBD1 or TRBD2 may supply D (6 bases each). The last part of the DNA fits TRBJ2-7 better; the J call may be wrong. This CDR3 contains 16 residues. Germline V gene lookup returns CDR1 MNHEY and CDR2 SVGEGT. CDR3 nucleotides: TGTGCCAGCAGTTATCTCGGGGGCCGCTCCTACAATGAGCAGTACTTC. It specifies CASSYLGGRSYNEQYF.

This clonotype was seen a handful of times. The chain combines TRBV5-1 with TRBJ2-1; D is unresolved. CDR1 SGHRS and CDR2 YFSETQ come from the germline V gene. Trimming shortened V by 2 bases and J by 0 bases, and 6 bases separated the two germline ends. There are 14 residues in the CDR3. CDR3 amino acids: CASSFESSYNEQFF. CDR3 in DNA: TGCGCCAGCAGCTTCGAGAGCTCCTACAATGAGCAGTTCTTC.

This rearrangement joins TRBV10-3 to TRBJ1-6, with D perhaps matching TRBD1 (6 bases). This CDR3 is built from 11 residues. The V gene's germline CDR1 is ENHRY and CDR2 SYGVKD. CDR3 sequence reads: CDTGGGSVPHF. CDR3 coding DNA: TGTGACACAGGAGGGGGGTCGGTCCCCCACTTT.

This clonotype has only one observation. This chain joins TRBV20-1 and TRBJ2-7; 12 bases line up with TRBD1. This CDR3 region has 16 residues. Germline lookup yields CDR1 DFQATT and CDR2 SNEGSKA (reference sequence). Trimming took 0 bases from V and 5 from J; bases not matched to a gene: 8. DNA for the CDR3: TGCAGTGCTAGAGATCCGGGACAGGGGGCGCCGGACGAGCAGTACTTC. This codes for CSARDPGQGAPDEQYF.

The genes are TRBV20-1 and TRBJ2-5, with 7 bases fitting TRBD2. CDR3 length: 11 residues. Germline trimming cut 8 bases from V and 3 bases from J; bases unmatched to any gene: 3. Per germline, CDR1 DFQATT and CDR2 SNEGSKA (reference sequence). The CDR3 spells CSSGTKETQYF. Written as DNA, the CDR3 is TGCAGTTCCGGGACTAAAGAGACCCAGTACTTC.

On this clonotype: The junction departs from the called germline gene at one end, perhaps through a read error. The CDR3 here is CGARDRQRETQYF. DNA for the CDR3: TGCGGTGCTAGAGATCGGCAGCGGGAGACCCAGTACTTC. V is TRBV20-1 and J is TRBJ2-7; tentatively, D is TRBD2 (5 bases). The better agreement between TRBJ2-5 and the DNA end casts doubt on the J call. Germline CDR1 DFQATT, CDR2 SNEGSKA (reference sequence). The length of the CDR3 is 13 residues.

This clonotype was seen more than once but under ten times. The chain joins TRBV7-2 to TRBJ2-1; 9 nucleotides line up with TRBD1. J was trimmed by 4 bases and V by 6 bases; bases with no gene match: 13. From germline, CDR1 is SGHTA and CDR2 FQGNSA. CDR3 length: 17 amino acids. CDR3 sequence (DNA): TGTGCCAGCAGTGAACAGGGGGCCCCAGCGGCTTACAATGAGCAGTTCTTC. The encoded protein is CASSEQGAPAAYNEQFF. The whole variable domain, filled in from reference TRBV7-2 and TRBJ2-1, reads GAGVSQSPSNKVTEKGKDVELRCDPISGHTALYWYRQSLGQGLEFLIYFQGNSAPDKSGLPSDRFSAERTGGSVSTLTIQRTQQEDSAVYLCASSEQGAPAAYNEQFFGPGTRLTVL.

The table lists this clonotype with a few counts. The CDR3 sequence: CSGRQAVETQYF. The DNA for the CDR3 is TGCAGCGGCCGACAGGCTGTAGAGACCCAGTACTTC. The gene calls are TRBV29-1 and TRBJ2-5; possible D gene TRBD1, 6 bases. V was clipped by 7 bases and J by 4 bases, with 13 bases between them. Germline assignment: CDR1 SQVTM and CDR2 ANQGSEA. The CDR3 is 12 residues long.

This clonotype showed up just a few times. V and J are TRBV4-3 and TRBJ2-1; 9 bases fit TRBD2. This CDR3 contains 16 residues. Trimming removed 0 bases from V and 6 bases from J; junction bases left unmatched: 6. Germline CDR1 LGHNA, CDR2 YSLEER. The CDR3 spells CASSQDRGLATNEQFF. CDR3 bases: TGCGCCAGCAGCCAAGATAGGGGACTAGCCACCAATGAGCAGTTCTTC.

Only a few counts were recorded for this clonotype. The chain links TRBV20-1 to TRBJ2-3; maybe TRBD1 (5 bases). The V and J ends lost 0 bases and 0 bases respectively, with 13 bases between them. Germline lookup yields CDR1 DFQATT and CDR2 SNEGSKA (reference sequence). This CDR3 is 16 amino acids long. CDR3 bases: TGCAGTGCTAGAGATGGACACTCATTTAGCACAGATACGCAGTATTTT. Encoded protein: CSARDGHSFSTDTQYF.

This clonotype showed up just once. A read error may be the cause here, since a much bigger clone is one base away. The chain uses TRBV7-9 and TRBJ2-2; maybe TRBD2 (6 bases). The CDR3 consists of 16 residues. V was trimmed by 5 bases and J by 7 bases, leaving 20 bases between them. Germline CDR1 reads SEHNR; CDR2 reads FQNEAQ (reference sequence). CDR3 DNA sequence: TGTGCCAGCAGCCCTCCTGACTGGGCGGAGGGCGGGGAGCTGTTTTTT. This gives the protein CASSPPDWAEGGELFF.

This clonotype appeared a few times. The chain carries TRBV2 and TRBJ1-2; 10 bases agree with TRBD1. J gave up 4 bases and V 7 bases, and 15 bases lay outside the gene matches. Germline CDR1 SNHLY, CDR2 FYNNEI. The CDR3 loop spans 17 amino acids. The CDR3 reads CASMVVTGTGVSYGYTF. In DNA, the CDR3 is TGTGCCAGCATGGTGGTCACCGGGACAGGGGTTTCCTATGGCTACACCTTC.

The rearrangement joins TRBV5-1 to TRBJ1-1, with D unclear. Germline V gene data show CDR1 as SGHRS and CDR2 as YFSETQ. V gave up 3 bases and J gave up 5 bases, with 17 bases separating them. There are 15 residues in the CDR3. For the CDR3, the DNA is TGCGCCAGCAGCTCGGGAATAACGAGTAATACTGAAGCTTTCTTT. Its protein product is CASSSGITSNTEAFF. Supplemented by reference TRBV5-1 and TRBJ1-1, the full variable domain reads KAGVTQTPRYLIKTRGQQVTLSCSPISGHRSVSWYQQTPGQGLQFLFEYFSETQRNKGNFPGRFSGRQFSNSRSEMNVSTLELGDSALYLCASSSGITSNTEAFFGQGTRLTVV.

V gene TRBV6-2 or TRBV6-3 combines with J gene TRBJ2-2; no definite D call. CDR1 MNHEY and CDR2 SVGEGT come from the germline V gene. The CDR3 sequence is 15 residues long. Deletions cut 7 bases from V and 0 bases from J, with 12 bases between. The CDR3 nucleotides are TGTGCCAGCATTCGTAGTCGGCCGAACACCGGGGAGCTGTTTTTT. Its protein is CASIRSRPNTGELFF.

In its sample, this clonotype was seen a few times. This chain connects TRBV6-2 or TRBV6-3 to TRBJ2-3; 9 positions agree with TRBD1. The V gene end was trimmed by 6 bases and the J gene end by 1 base; junction bases not matched to a gene: 11. Germline values: CDR1 MNHEY, CDR2 SVGEGT. The length of the CDR3 is 17 residues. This chain's CDR3 is CASRSLQGARRTDTQYF. As DNA, the CDR3 is TGTGCCAGCAGATCATTACAGGGGGCTCGCCGCACAGATACGCAGTATTTT.

The chain combines TRBV3-1 with TRBJ1-1; D not resolved. The length of the CDR3 is 15 residues. V was shortened by 2 bases and J by 1 base, with 11 bases between the two germline ends. Germline V lookup: CDR1 LGHDT, CDR2 YNNKEL (reference sequence). For the CDR3, the DNA is TGTGCCAGCAGCCAATCGAAGGTCCAGAACACTGAAGCTTTCTTT. Its protein is CASSQSKVQNTEAFF.

The rearrangement uses TRBV7-2 and TRBJ2-3, with 8 bases that match TRBD2. The CDR3 runs 16 residues. V lost 5 bases to trimming and J lost 8 bases; unmatched junction nucleotides: 15. The germline CDR1 and CDR2 sequences are SGHTA and FQGNSA. CDR3 coding DNA: TGTGCCAGCAGCCTACATTGCGGGGGGCCCCCGGGTACGCAGTATTTT. Residues: CASSLHCGGPPGTQYF.

This chain connects TRBV20-1 to TRBJ2-3, with D possibly being TRBD1 (6 bases). V was cut by 6 bases and J by 4 bases, with 14 bases left in between. The germline V gene has CDR1 DFQATT and CDR2 SNEGSKA (reference sequence). The CDR3 covers 13 residues. The CDR3 reads CSALGGLADTQYF. The CDR3 DNA reads as TGCAGTGCATTAGGGGGTTTAGCAGATACGCAGTATTTT.

The chain employs TRBV20-1 and TRBJ2-7; 8 bases are a match to TRBD1. The V and J ends lost 4 bases and 2 bases, in that order; junction bases with no gene match: 7. Germline lookup yields CDR1 DFQATT and CDR2 SNEGSKA (reference sequence). The CDR3 consists of 14 residues. The CDR3 DNA follows: TGCAGTGCTACTACGGGGACAGGTCCCTACGAGCAGTACTTC. Translated, it gives CSATTGTGPYEQYF.